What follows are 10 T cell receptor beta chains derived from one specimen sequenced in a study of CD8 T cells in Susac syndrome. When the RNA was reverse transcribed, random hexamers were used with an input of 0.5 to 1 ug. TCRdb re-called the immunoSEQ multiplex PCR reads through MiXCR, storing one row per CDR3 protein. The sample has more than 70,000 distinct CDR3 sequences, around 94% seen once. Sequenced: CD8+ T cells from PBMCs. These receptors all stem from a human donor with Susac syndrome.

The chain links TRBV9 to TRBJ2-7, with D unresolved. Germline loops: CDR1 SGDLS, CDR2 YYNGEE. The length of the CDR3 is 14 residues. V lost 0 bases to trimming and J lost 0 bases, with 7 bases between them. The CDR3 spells CASSVGAISYEQYF. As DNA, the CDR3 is TGTGCCAGCAGCGTAGGGGCCATCTCCTACGAGCAGTACTTC.

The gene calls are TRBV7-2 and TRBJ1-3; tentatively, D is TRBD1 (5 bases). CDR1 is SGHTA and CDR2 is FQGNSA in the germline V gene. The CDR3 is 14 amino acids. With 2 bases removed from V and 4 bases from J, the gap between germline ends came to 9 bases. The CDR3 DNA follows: TGTGCCAGCAGCTTACCAGGGCTCGGAAACACCATATATTTT. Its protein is CASSLPGLGNTIYF.

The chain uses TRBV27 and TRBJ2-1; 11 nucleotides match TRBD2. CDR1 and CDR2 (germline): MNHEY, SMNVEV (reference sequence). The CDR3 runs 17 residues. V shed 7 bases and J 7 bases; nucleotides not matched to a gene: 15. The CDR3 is CASTLEVAGGPGNEQFF. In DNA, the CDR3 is TGTGCCAGCACCCTTGAGGTAGCGGGGGGGCCGGGGAATGAGCAGTTCTTC.

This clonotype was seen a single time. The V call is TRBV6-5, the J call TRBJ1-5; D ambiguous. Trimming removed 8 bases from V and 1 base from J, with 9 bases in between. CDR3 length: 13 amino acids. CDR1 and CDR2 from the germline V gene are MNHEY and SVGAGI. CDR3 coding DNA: TGTGCCAGCCCGCGGGGAAGCAATCAGCCCCAGCATTTT. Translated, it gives CASPRGSNQPQHF.

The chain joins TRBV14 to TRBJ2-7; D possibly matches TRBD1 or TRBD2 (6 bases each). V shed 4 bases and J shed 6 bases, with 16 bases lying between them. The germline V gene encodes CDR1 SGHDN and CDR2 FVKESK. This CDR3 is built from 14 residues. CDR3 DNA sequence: TGTGCCAGCAGCCCTAAACTCAGGGGAGGCGAGCAGTACTTC. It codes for CASSPKLRGGEQYF.

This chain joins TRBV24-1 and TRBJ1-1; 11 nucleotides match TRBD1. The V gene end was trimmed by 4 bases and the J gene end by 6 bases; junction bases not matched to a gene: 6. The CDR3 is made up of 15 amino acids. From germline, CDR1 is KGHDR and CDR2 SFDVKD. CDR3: CATSEKDRGQAEAFF. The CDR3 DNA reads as TGTGCCACCAGTGAAAAGGACAGGGGGCAGGCTGAAGCTTTCTTT.

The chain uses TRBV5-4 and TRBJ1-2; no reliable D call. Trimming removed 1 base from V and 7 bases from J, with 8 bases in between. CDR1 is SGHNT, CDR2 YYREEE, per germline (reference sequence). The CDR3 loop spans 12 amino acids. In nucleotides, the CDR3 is TGTGCCAGCAGCTTGACCCGGAGTGGCTACACCTTC. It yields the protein CASSLTRSGYTF.

The DNA for the CDR3 is TGCGCCAGCAGCTCGCCAGGACAGGGGGCCGATGAGCAGTTCTTC. It specifies CASSSPGQGADEQFF. The rearrangement links TRBV5-1 to TRBJ2-1; TRBD1 agrees at 11 bases. V lost 3 bases, J lost 8 bases, and 7 bases stayed unmatched. The CDR3 sequence is 15 residues long. Germline CDR1 is SGHRS and CDR2 is YFSETQ.

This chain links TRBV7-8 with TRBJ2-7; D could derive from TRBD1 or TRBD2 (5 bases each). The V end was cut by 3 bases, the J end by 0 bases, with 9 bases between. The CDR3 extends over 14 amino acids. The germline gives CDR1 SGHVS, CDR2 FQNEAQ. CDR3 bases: TGTGCCAGCAGCTTCCGGGACGACTCCTACGAGCAGTACTTC. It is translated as CASSFRDDSYEQYF.

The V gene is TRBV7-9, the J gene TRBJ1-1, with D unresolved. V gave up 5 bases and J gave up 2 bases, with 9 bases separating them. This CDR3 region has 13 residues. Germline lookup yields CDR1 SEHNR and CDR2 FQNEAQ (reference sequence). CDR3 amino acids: CASSPALNTEAFF. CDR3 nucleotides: TGTGCCAGCAGCCCGGCGTTAAACACTGAAGCTTTCTTT.